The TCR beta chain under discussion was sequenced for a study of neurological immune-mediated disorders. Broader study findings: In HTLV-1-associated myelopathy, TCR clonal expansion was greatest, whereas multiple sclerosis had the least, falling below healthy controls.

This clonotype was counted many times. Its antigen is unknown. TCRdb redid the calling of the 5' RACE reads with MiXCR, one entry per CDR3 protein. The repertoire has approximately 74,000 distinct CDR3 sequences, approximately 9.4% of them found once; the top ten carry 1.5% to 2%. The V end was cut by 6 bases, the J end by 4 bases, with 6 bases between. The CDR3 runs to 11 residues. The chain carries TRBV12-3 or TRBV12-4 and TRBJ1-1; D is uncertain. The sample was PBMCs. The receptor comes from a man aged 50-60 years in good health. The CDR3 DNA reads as TGTGCCAGCAGCAGGACCACTGAAGCTTTCTTT. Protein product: CASSRTTEAFF.